The source of this T cell receptor (beta chain) is a study of T-cell memory formation after mild COVID-19. On the study more broadly: Among the donors, TCR clusters were largely specific to each donor.

The V and J ends lost 6 bases and 5 bases, in that order; junction bases with no gene match: 8. The CDR3 sequence is 14 residues long. CDR1 is SGHTA and CDR2 is FQGNSA in the germline V gene. This clonotype appeared a few times. Its antigen is unidentified. Whole-study results and caveats: Cross-reactive memory seemingly joined, as some responding clones were found in pre-infection memory.

From 5'RACE with constant-segment primers came TCR alpha and TCR beta cDNA libraries that carried sample barcodes and UMIs. Each CDR3 protein gets one entry after TCRdb re-called the 5' RACE reads with MiXCR. The table includes about 180,000 distinct CDR3 sequences, around a sixth detected once. The sample taken for sequencing was PBMCs or a T cell subset sorted from them (not recorded which). This chain links TRBV7-2 with TRBJ2-3; TRBD1 matches 7 bases. This TCR came from a young man who had mild COVID-19 (a few samples of this study predate the infection). Cell type and time point are not known. The CDR3 sequence is CASSFSAGGDTQYF. For the CDR3, the DNA is TGTGCCAGCAGTTTCTCAGCAGGGGGAGATACGCAGTATTTT.